The next 10 T cell receptor beta chains were all read from a single sample in a study of glioma-infiltrating T cells after dendritic cell vaccination. Data came from immunoSEQ multiplex PCR; TCRdb stores just in-frame clones and leaves some out. The profile shows 93,000 or so clones, roughly three quarters of them singletons. The material was blood, obtained before dendritic cell vaccination. The receptors shown here come from a human donor with glioblastoma.

The chain couples TRBV6-5 to TRBJ1-5; 12 bases are shared with TRBD1. V gave up 8 bases and J gave up 6 bases; unmatched junction bases: 5. The CDR3 spans 14 residues. Germline CDR1 and CDR2: MNHEY and SVGAGI. CDR3 DNA: TGTGCCAGCCGCGGGACAGGGGGCTTTCAGCCCCAGCATTTT. It specifies CASRGTGGFQPQHF.

The V and J genes are TRBV9 and TRBJ1-2; TRBD1 agrees at 9 bases. Germline CDR1 is SGDLS and CDR2 is YYNGEE. V dropped 4 bases and J dropped 5; count of bases not matched to a gene: 9. This CDR3 is built from 15 residues. The CDR3 DNA follows: TGTGCCAGCAGCCCTCAGGACAGGGGCGAGTATGGCTACACCTTC. It codes for CASSPQDRGEYGYTF.

This clone was seen more than once but under ten times. Written as DNA, the CDR3 is TGTGCCTGGAGTGAAAATCCGAGCGAGCAGTACTTC. Encoded protein: CAWSENPSEQYF. The chain has TRBV30 and TRBJ2-7, with D uncertain. The CDR3 extends over 12 amino acids. The germline V and J ends were trimmed by 1 base and 6 bases, with 10 bases remaining between them. CDR1 and CDR2 (germline): GTSNPN, SVGIG (reference sequence).

V is TRBV5-1 and J is TRBJ2-1; 10 bases fit TRBD2. The J segment lost 3 bases and the V segment lost 4 bases, leaving 4 bases of the junction unmatched. Germline loops: CDR1 SGHRS, CDR2 YFSETQ. CDR3 size: 15 residues. CDR3 sequence reads: CASSGLAGVYNEQFF. CDR3 DNA: TGCGCCAGCAGCGGCCTAGCGGGAGTCTACAATGAGCAGTTCTTC.

This chain links TRBV6-6 with TRBJ2-6; TRBD1 is a possible D gene (6 bases). From germline, CDR1 is MNHNY and CDR2 SVGAGI (reference sequence). Deletions cut 4 bases from V and 2 bases from J, with 9 bases between. CDR3 length equals 15 residues. The CDR3 spells CASSFNRAGANVLTF. CDR3 sequence (DNA): TGTGCCAGCAGTTTCAACAGGGCTGGGGCCAACGTCCTGACTTTC.

This chain joins TRBV6-1 and TRBJ2-2; TRBD2 matches at 9 bases. With V trimmed by 3 bases and J by 6 bases, 5 bases remained unmatched. Germline CDR1 MNHNS, CDR2 SASEGT. This CDR3 contains 15 residues. The CDR3 spells CASSDMAGGAGELFF. The CDR3 DNA sequence: TGTGCCAGCAGTGATATGGCGGGGGGGGCCGGGGAGCTGTTTTTT.

The chain has TRBV5-4 and TRBJ2-2; 9 bases are a match to TRBD1. CDR3 length equals 15 residues. After removal of 4 bases from V and 4 bases from J, the junction contained 5 bases not matched to a gene. The germline V gene has CDR1 SGHNT and CDR2 YYREEE (reference sequence). This chain's CDR3 is CASSHRGQSTGELFF. The CDR3 DNA is TGTGCCAGCAGCCACAGGGGGCAGAGCACCGGGGAGCTGTTTTTT.

This clone came up once. The chain joins TRBV19 to TRBJ2-6; the D is unclear. In germline, CDR1 is LNHDA, CDR2 SQIVND (reference sequence). V was clipped by 3 bases and J by 2 bases, with 8 bases between them. The length of the CDR3 is 15 residues. CDR3 bases: TGTGCCAGTAGTATGGGCCGCACTGGGGCCAACGTCCTGACTTTC. It specifies CASSMGRTGANVLTF. Together with reference TRBV19 and TRBJ2-6, the CDR3 gives the full variable domain: DGGITQSPKYLFRKEGQNVTLSCEQNLNHDAMYWYRQDPGQGLRLIYYSQIVNDFQKGDIAEGYSVSREKKESFPLTVTSAQKNPTAFYLCASSMGRTGANVLTFGAGSRLTVL.

The chain is built from TRBV19 and TRBJ2-5, with a tentative D call TRBD1 (5 bases). Germline V gene data show CDR1 as LNHDA and CDR2 as SQIVND (reference sequence). The V and J ends lost 4 bases and 4 bases respectively, with 13 bases between them. There are 14 residues in the CDR3. CDR3 region: CASSRSQGGETQYF. Written as DNA, the CDR3 is TGTGCCAGTAGTAGGTCTCAGGGTGGAGAGACCCAGTACTTC. Full variable domain (rest looked up from reference TRBV19 and TRBJ2-5): DGGITQSPKYLFRKEGQNVTLSCEQNLNHDAMYWYRQDPGQGLRLIYYSQIVNDFQKGDIAEGYSVSREKKESFPLTVTSAQKNPTAFYLCASSRSQGGETQYFGPGTRLLVL.

This sequence joins TRBV10-3 and TRBJ2-5; no reliable D call. CDR1 is ENHRY, CDR2 SYGVKD, per germline. Trimming left V 8 bases short and J 1 base short, with 14 bases between. This CDR3 contains 14 residues. CDR3 nucleotide sequence: TGTGCCATCTCTGGAGTAGCCGGCCAAGAGACCCAGTACTTC. This codes for CAISGVAGQETQYF.